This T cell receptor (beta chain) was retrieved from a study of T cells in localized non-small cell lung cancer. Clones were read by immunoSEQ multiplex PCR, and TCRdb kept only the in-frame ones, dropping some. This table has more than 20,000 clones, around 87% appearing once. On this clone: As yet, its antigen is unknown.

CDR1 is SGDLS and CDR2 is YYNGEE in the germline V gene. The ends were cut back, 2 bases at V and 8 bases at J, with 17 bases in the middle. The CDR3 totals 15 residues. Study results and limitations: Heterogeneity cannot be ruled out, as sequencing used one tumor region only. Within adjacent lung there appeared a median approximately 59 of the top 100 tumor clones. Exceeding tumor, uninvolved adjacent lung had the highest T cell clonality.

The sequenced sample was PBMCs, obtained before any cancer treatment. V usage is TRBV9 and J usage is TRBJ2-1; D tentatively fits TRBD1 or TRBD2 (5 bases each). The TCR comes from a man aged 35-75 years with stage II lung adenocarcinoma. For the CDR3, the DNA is TGTGCCAGCAGCGTCGGGGCCCCCCATGTAGATGAGCAGTTCTTC. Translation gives CASSVGAPHVDEQFF. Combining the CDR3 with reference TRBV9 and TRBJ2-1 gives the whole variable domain DSGVTQTPKHLITATGQRVTLRCSPRSGDLSVYWYQQSLDQGLQFLIQYYNGEERAKGNILERFSAQQFPDLHSELNLSSLELGDSALYFCASSVGAPHVDEQFFGPGTRLTVL.